This T cell receptor (beta chain) appears in the sequencing data of a study of cytomegalovirus exposure and HLA in healthy donors. Study-level results: Rare TCR sequences predominated, though certain public TCRs were found in many donors.

For this clone: Its antigen is not identified.

Germline CDR1 is KGHSH and CDR2 is LQKENI. Trimming removed 3 bases from V and 1 base from J, with 6 bases in between. The CDR3 runs 13 residues. Sequenced by immunoSEQ multiplex PCR; TCRdb stores in-frame clones only, minus some. Altogether around 170,000 clones are present, roughly 91% being singletons, with the ten largest covering about 2.7%. The J gene is TRBJ2-5, the V gene TRBV18; no clear D gene. This clonotype originated in a man aged 18 to 30 in good health and CMV-seronegative. The sequenced sample was PBMCs. The CDR3 is CASSPLPQETQYF. In DNA, the CDR3 is TGTGCCAGCTCACCCCTCCCCCAAGAGACCCAGTACTTC.